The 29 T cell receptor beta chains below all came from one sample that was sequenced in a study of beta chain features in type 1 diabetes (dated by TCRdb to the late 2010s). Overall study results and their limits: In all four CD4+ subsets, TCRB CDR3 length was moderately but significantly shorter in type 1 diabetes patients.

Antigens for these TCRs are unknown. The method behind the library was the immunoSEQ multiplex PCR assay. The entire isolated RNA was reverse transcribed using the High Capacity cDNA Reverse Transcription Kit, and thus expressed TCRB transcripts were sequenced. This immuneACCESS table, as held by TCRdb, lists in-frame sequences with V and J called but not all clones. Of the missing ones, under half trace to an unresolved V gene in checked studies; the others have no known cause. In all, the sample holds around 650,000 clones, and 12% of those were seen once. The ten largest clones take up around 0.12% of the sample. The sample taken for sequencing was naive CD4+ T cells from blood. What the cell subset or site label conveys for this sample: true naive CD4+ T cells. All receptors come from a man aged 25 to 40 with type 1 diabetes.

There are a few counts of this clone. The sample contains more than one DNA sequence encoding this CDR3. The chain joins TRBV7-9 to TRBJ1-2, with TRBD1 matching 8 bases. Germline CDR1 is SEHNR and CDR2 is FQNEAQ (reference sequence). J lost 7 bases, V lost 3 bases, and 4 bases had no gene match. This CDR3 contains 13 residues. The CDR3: CASSFGQGGGYTF. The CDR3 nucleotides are TGTGCCAGCAGCTTCGGACAGGGAGGTGGCTACACCTTC.

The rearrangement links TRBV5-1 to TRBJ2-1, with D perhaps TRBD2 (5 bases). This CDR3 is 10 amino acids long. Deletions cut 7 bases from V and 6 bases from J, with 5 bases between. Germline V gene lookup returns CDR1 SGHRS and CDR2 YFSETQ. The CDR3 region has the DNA TGCGCCAGCCGGGGCAATGAGCAGTTCTTC. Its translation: CASRGNEQFF.

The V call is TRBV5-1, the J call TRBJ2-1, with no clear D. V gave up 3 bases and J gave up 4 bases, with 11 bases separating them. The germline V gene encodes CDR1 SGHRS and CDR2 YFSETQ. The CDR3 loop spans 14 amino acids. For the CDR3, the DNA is TGCGCCAGCAGCTACCAGGCCAATTACAATGAGCAGTTCTTC. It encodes CASSYQANYNEQFF.

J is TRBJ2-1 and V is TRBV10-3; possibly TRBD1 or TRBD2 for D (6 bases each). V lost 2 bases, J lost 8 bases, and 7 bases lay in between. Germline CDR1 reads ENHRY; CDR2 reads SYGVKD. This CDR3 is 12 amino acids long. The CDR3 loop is CAISERGDEQFF. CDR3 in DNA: TGTGCCATCAGTGAGAGGGGGGATGAGCAGTTCTTC.

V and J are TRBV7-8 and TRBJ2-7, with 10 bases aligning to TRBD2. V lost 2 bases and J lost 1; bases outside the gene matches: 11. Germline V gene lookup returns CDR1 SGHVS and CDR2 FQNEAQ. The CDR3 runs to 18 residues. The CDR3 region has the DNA TGTGCCAGCAGCTTAAATCCGACTAGCGGGCCGACATCCTACGAGCAGTACTTC. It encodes CASSLNPTSGPTSYEQYF.

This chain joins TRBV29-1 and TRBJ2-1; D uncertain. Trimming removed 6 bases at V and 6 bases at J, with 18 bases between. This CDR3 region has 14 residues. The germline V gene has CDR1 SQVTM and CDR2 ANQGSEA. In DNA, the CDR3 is TGCAGCGTCTCTAGAACCTCTATGACCAATGAGCAGTTCTTC. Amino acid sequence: CSVSRTSMTNEQFF.

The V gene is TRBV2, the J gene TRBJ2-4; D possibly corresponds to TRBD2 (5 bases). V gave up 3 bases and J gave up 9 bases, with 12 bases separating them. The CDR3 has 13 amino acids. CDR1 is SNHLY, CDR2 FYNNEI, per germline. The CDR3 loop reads CASSEWQRGIQYF. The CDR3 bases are TGTGCCAGCAGTGAGTGGCAACGGGGCATTCAGTACTTC. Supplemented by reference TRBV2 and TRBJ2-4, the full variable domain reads EPEVTQTPSHQVTQMGQEVILRCVPISNHLYFYWYRQILGQKVEFLVSFYNNEISEKSEIFDDQFSVERPDGSNFTLKIRSTKLEDSAMYFCASSEWQRGIQYFGAGTRLSVL.

CDR3 sequence: CSVSRGYEQYF. Written as DNA, the CDR3 is TGCAGCGTTTCGAGGGGCTACGAGCAGTACTTC. The gene calls are TRBV29-1 and TRBJ2-7; D possibly matches TRBD1 or TRBD2 (5 bases each). Trimming pared 5 bases from V and 3 bases from J, leaving 8 bases between. This CDR3 contains 11 residues. Germline V gives CDR1 SQVTM, CDR2 ANQGSEA.

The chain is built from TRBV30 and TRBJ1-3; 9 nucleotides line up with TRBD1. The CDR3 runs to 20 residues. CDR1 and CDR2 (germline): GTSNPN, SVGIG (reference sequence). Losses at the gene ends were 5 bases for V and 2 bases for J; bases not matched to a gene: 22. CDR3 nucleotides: TGTGCCTGGGAGAAGATAGCCGGGACAGGGTCGGCAAGTGCTGGAAACACCATATATTTT. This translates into CAWEKIAGTGSASAGNTIYF. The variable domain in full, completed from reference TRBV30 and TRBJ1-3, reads SQTIHQWPATLVQPVGSPLSLECTVEGTSNPNLYWYRQAAGRGLQLLFYSVGIGQISSEVPQNLSASRPQDRQFILSSKKLLLSDSGFYLCAWEKIAGTGSASAGNTIYFGEGSWLTVV.

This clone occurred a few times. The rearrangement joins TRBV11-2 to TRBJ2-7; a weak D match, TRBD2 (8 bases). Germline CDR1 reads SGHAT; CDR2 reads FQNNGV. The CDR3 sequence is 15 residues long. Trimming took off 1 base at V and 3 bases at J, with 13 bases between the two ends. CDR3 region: CASSLVAGQNYEQYF. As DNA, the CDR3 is TGTGCCAGCAGCTTAGTAGCGGGACAGAACTACGAGCAGTACTTC.

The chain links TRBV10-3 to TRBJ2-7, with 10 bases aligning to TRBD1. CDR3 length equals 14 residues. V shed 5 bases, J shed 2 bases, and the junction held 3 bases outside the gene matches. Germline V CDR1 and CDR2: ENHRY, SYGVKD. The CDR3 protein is CAISSGTGAYEQYF. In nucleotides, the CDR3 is TGTGCCATCAGTAGCGGGACAGGGGCCTACGAGCAGTACTTC.

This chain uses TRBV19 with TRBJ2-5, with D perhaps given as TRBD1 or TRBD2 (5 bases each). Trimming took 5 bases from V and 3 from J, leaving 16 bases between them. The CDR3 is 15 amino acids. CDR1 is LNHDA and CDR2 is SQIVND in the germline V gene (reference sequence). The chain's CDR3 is CASSRLGTMEETQYF. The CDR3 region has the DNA TGTGCCAGTAGTCGCCTGGGGACCATGGAAGAGACCCAGTACTTC. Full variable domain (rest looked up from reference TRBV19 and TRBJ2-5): DGGITQSPKYLFRKEGQNVTLSCEQNLNHDAMYWYRQDPGQGLRLIYYSQIVNDFQKGDIAEGYSVSREKKESFPLTVTSAQKNPTAFYLCASSRLGTMEETQYFGPGTRLLVL.

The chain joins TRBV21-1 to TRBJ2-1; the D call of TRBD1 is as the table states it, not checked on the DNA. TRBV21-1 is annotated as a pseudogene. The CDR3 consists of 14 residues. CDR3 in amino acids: CASRTGGLYNEQFF. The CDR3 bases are TGTGCCAGCAGAACAGGGGGCCTTTACAATGAGCAGTTCTTC.

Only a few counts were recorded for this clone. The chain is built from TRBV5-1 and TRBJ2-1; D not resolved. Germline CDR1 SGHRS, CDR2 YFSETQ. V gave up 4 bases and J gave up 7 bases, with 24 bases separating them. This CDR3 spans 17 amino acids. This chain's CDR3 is CASSPVVGREVRNEQFF. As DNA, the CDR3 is TGCGCCAGCAGCCCAGTGGTGGGTCGCGAGGTTCGGAATGAGCAGTTCTTC.

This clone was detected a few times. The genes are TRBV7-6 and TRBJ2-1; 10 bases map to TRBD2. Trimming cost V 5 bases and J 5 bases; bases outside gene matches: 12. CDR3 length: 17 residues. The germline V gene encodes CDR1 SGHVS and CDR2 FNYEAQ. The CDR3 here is CASSPQLAGLPNNEQFF. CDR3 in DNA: TGTGCCAGCAGCCCCCAACTAGCGGGGTTACCCAACAATGAGCAGTTCTTC. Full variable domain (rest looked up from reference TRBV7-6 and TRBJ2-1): GAGVSQSPRYKVTKRGQDVALRCDPISGHVSLYWYRQALGQGPEFLTYFNYEAQQDKSGLPNDRFSAERPEGSISTLTIQRTEQRDSAMYRCASSPQLAGLPNNEQFFGPGTRLTVL.

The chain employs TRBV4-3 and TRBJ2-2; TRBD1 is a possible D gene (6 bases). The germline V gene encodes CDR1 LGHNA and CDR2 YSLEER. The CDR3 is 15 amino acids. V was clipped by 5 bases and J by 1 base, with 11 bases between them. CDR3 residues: CASSDRDKNTGELFF. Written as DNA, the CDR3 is TGCGCCAGCAGCGACCGGGACAAGAACACCGGGGAGCTGTTTTTT.

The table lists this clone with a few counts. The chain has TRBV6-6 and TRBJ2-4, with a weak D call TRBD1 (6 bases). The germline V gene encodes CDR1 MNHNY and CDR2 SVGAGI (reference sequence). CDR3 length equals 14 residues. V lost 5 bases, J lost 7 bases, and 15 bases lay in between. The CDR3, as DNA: TGTGCCAGCAGTAACCCGGACAGTGGGAACATTCAGTACTTC. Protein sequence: CASSNPDSGNIQYF.

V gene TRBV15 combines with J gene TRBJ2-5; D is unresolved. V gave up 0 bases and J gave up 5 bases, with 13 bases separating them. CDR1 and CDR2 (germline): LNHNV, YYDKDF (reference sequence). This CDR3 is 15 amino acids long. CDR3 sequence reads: CATSREPVSRETQYF. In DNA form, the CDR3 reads TGTGCCACCAGCAGAGAGCCCGTTTCTCGGGAGACCCAGTACTTC.

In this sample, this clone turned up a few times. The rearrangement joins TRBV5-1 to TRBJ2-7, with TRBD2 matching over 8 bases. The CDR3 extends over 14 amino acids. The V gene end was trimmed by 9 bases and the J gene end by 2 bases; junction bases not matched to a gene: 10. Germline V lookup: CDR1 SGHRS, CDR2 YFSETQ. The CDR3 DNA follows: TGCGCCACCTCTCGGGAGCGGGGGCCCTACGAGCAGTACTTC. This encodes CATSRERGPYEQYF. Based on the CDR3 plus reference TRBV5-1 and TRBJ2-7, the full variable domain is KAGVTQTPRYLIKTRGQQVTLSCSPISGHRSVSWYQQTPGQGLQFLFEYFSETQRNKGNFPGRFSGRQFSNSRSEMNVSTLELGDSALYLCATSRERGPYEQYFGPGTRLTVT.

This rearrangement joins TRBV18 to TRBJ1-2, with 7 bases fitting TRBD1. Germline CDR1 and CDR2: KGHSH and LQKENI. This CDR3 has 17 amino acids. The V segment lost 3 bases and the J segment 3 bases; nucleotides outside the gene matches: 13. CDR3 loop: CASSPLWGEGGDYGYTF. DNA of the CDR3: TGTGCCAGCTCACCCCTCTGGGGGGAAGGGGGCGACTATGGCTACACCTTC.

The CDR3: CASSSTIRGDTEAFF. The DNA for the CDR3 is TGTGCCAGCAGTTCGACAATCAGGGGTGACACTGAAGCTTTCTTT. This chain uses TRBV6-5 with TRBJ1-1; D is perhaps TRBD1 (6 bases). The CDR3 length is 15 residues. CDR1 and CDR2 (germline): MNHEY, SVGAGI. The V gene lost 4 bases and the J gene lost 3 bases, with 15 bases spanning the gap.

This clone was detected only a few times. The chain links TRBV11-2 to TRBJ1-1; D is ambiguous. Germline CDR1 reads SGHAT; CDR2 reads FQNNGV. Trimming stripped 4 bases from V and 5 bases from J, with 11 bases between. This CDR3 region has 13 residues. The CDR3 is CASSSLGRTEAFF. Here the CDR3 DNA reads TGTGCCAGCAGCTCCCTCGGGAGAACTGAAGCTTTCTTT.

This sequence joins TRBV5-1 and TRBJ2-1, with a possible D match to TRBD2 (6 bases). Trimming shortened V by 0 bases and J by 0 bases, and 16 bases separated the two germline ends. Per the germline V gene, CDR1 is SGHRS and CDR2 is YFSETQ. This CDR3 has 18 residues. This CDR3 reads CASSLVGRGRNSYNEQFF. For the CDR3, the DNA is TGCGCCAGCAGCTTGGTTGGGCGGGGCCGTAACTCCTACAATGAGCAGTTCTTC.

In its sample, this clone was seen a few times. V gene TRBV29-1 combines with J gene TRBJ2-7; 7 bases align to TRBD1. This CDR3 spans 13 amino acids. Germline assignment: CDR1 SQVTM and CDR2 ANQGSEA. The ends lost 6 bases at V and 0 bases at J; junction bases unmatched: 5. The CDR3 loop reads CSVGQPLSYEQYF. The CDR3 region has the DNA TGCAGCGTGGGACAGCCCCTCTCCTACGAGCAGTACTTC.

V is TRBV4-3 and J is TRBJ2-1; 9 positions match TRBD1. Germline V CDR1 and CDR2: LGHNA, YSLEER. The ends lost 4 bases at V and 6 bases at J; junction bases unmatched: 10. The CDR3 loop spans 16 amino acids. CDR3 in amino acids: CASSRQDRGFGNEQFF. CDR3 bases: TGCGCCAGCAGCCGTCAGGACAGGGGTTTCGGCAATGAGCAGTTCTTC.

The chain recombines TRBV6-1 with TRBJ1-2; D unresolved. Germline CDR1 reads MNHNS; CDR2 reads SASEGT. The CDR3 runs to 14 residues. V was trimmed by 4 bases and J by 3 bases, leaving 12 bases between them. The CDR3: CASSGRLPDYGYTF. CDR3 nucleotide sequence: TGTGCCAGCAGTGGAAGGCTACCTGACTATGGCTACACCTTC.

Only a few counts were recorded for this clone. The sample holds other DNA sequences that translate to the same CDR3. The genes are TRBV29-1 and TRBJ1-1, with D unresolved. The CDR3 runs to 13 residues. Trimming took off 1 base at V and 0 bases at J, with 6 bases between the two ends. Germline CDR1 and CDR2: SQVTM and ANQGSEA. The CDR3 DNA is TGCAGCGTTGAAGGAGACATGAACACTGAAGCTTTCTTT. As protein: CSVEGDMNTEAFF.

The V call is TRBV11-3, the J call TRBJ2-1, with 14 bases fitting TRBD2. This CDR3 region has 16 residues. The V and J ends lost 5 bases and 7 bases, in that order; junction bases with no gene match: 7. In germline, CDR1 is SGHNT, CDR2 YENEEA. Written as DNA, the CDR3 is TGTGCCAGCAGCCGCGGGACTAGCGGGGGAAGGAATGAGCAGTTCTTC. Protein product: CASSRGTSGGRNEQFF.

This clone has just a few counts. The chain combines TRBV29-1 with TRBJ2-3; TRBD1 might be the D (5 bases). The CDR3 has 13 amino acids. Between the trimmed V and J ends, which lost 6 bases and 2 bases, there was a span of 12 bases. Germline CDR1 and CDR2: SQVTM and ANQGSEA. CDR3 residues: CSVDQGLTDTQYF. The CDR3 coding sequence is TGCAGCGTGGACCAGGGCCTCACAGATACGCAGTATTTT.